A single sample is the source of the 6 T cell receptor beta chains below, sequenced in a study of OX40 agonist ivuxolimab in advanced cancers. Assay: immunoSEQ multiplex PCR; the TCRdb copy retains only in-frame clones and omits some. The data show roughly 18,000 clones, roughly 71% seen once. The sequencing used CD4+ or CD8+ T cells sorted from blood, collected in a trial of the OX40 agonist ivuxolimab. These receptors were taken from an adult with an advanced solid tumor such as melanoma, head and neck, liver or kidney cancer.

This clone is categorized as medium-sized. In the same sample, other DNA sequences code for this CDR3. CDR3 in amino acids: CASSASGSSQETQYF. The CDR3 DNA reads as TGTGCCAGCAGCGCGAGCGGGAGTTCTCAAGAGACCCAGTACTTC. The chain joins TRBV9 to TRBJ2-5; 8 bases fit TRBD2. The CDR3 contains 15 residues. CDR1 and CDR2 (germline): SGDLS, YYNGEE. V shed 3 bases, J shed 2 bases, and the junction held 6 bases outside the gene matches.

V and J are TRBV27 and TRBJ2-7; possibly TRBD1 for D (5 bases). CDR1 and CDR2 from the germline V gene are MNHEY and SMNVEV (reference sequence). The CDR3 consists of 15 residues. V was pared by 4 bases and J by 0 bases, with 13 bases between. The CDR3 DNA reads as TGTGCCAGCAGTTCACAGGATCTGCTCTCCTACGAGCAGTACTTC. Residues: CASSSQDLLSYEQYF.

The DNA for the CDR3 is TGTGCCAGCAGCTTAGTACAGGGGGCCACCTACGAGCAGTACTTC. Encoded protein: CASSLVQGATYEQYF. The chain has TRBV7-9 and TRBJ2-7; TRBD1 matches 9 bases. CDR3 length: 15 amino acids. J lost 2 bases, V lost 1 base, and 3 bases had no gene match. Looked up from germline, CDR1 is SEHNR and CDR2 is FQNEAQ (reference sequence).

The V gene is TRBV2, the J gene TRBJ2-7, with D perhaps given as TRBD1 or TRBD2 (5 bases each). The CDR3 sequence is 11 residues long. Trimming left V 8 bases short and J 7 bases short, with 12 bases between. CDR1 and CDR2 (germline): SNHLY, FYNNEI. CDR3 protein: CASRDEREQYF. CDR3 coding DNA: TGTGCCAGCCGGGACGAGCGGGAGCAGTACTTC.

The genes are TRBV6-1 and TRBJ1-1, with D possibly TRBD1 on 6 matching bases. V was clipped by 1 base and J by 7 bases, with 13 bases between them. Germline loops: CDR1 MNHNS, CDR2 SASEGT. CDR3 length: 14 residues. The CDR3 sequence is CASSEEGGPSEAFF. Here the CDR3 DNA reads TGTGCCAGCAGTGAAGAGGGGGGGCCGAGTGAAGCTTTCTTT.

The chain uses TRBV7-9 and TRBJ2-7, with a possible D match to TRBD1 (6 bases). CDR3 size: 14 residues. The V gene's germline CDR1 is SEHNR and CDR2 FQNEAQ (reference sequence). V was pared by 3 bases and J by 0 bases, with 9 bases between. CDR3 region: CASSLRDTSYEQYF. CDR3 in DNA: TGTGCCAGCAGCTTGAGGGACACCTCCTACGAGCAGTACTTC.